Listed below are T cell receptor beta chains from one sample, sequenced in a study of somatic mutations in cytotoxic T cells in rheumatoid arthritis. Here immunoSEQ multiplex PCR was the method, and the copy in TCRdb shows in-frame clones only, minus some. Counted here are about 4,500 clones, around 77% occurring once; the ten biggest clones make up over 25%. The sample comprised CD8+ T cells sorted from blood. Receptor source: a woman aged 55-69 years with rheumatoid arthritis. The CDR3 runs from the conserved cysteine through the conserved F or W. D genes are given only for firm matches. Only some rows state a clone size, as once, few, many or a class for expanded clones.

-,TRBV4-1,-,TRBJ2-5,TGCGCCAGCAGCCAAGTAGGGCTAGCTAGAGAGACCCAGTACTTC,CASSQVGLARETQYF
TRBD2,TRBV30,-,TRBJ2-5,TGTGCCTGGAGTCAGAGCGGGGGGGCTTGGGAGACCCAGTACTTC,CAWSQSGGAWETQYF
TRBD2,TRBV11-2,once,TRBJ2-1,TGTGCCAGCAGCTTAAATTCCCGGGGGGGGTTAGCCAATGAGCAGTTCTTC,CASSLNSRGGLANEQFF
TRBD2,TRBV5-1,-,TRBJ2-1,TGCGCCAGCAGCTTGGGTTGGCGGGGGGCGGACTACAATGAGCAGTTCTTC,CASSLGWRGADYNEQFF
-,TRBV4-1,-,TRBJ1-2,TGCGCCAGCAGCCAAGGGGGAGGACTCTATGGCTACACCTTC,CASSQGGGLYGYTF
TRBD1,TRBV28,-,TRBJ1-1,TGTGCCAGCAGCCCAAGGTGGGGGGGACAGGTGAACACTGAAGCTTTCTTT,CASSPRWGGQVNTEAFF
-,TRBV5-6,-,TRBJ1-4,TGTGCCAGCAGCTTCGGAGGGCTAGGTGAAAAACTGTTTTTT,CASSFGGLGEKLFF
TRBD1,TRBV6-5,-,TRBJ2-5,TGTGCCAGCAGTTACCGCCTAAGAGACAGGGCTGAGACCCAGTACTTC,CASSYRLRDRAETQYF
-,TRBV30,-,TRBJ2-7,TGTGCCTCCGAGGGGTGGGGACAAGCCTACGAGCAGTACTTC,CASEGWGQAYEQYF
TRBD1,TRBV27,-,TRBJ1-6,TGTGCCAGCAGTTTTTCAGGGGGCGGGTCACCCCTCCACTTT,CASSFSGGGSPLHF
-,TRBV27,once,TRBJ1-5,TGTGCCAGCAGGGCTGGAGGTCAGCCCCAGCATTTT,CASRAGGQPQHF
TRBD1,TRBV15,-,TRBJ1-3,TGTGCCACCAGCAGAGAAACCCACAGGGGCCTGAGCTCTGGAAACACCATATATTTT,CATSRETHRGLSSGNTIYF
TRBD1,TRBV7-9,-,TRBJ2-1,TGTGCCAGCAGCTCAGGGGGCTATGAGCAGTTCTTC,CASSSGGYEQFF
-,TRBV19,-,TRBJ2-5,TGTGCCAGTAGTATATCCGGATTGAGGGCGGTCGAAGAGACCCAGTACTTC,CASSISGLRAVEETQYF
-,TRBV27,-,TRBJ1-4,TGTGCCAGCCGGCAACCTGGGGAGGGAGCTAATGAAAAACTGTTTTTT,CASRQPGEGANEKLFF
TRBD2,TRBV28,few,TRBJ2-7,TGTGCCAGCAGTTTCCGGGGGGACGAGCAGTACTTC,CASSFRGDEQYF
TRBD2,TRBV4-1,-,TRBJ2-3,TGCGCCAGCAGCCAAGGTCTAAAGCGGGGGGGCCTGGAAGATACGCAGTATTTT,CASSQGLKRGGLEDTQYF
TRBD2,TRBV4-2,-,TRBJ2-3,TGTGCCAGCAGCGGACGGACTAGCGGGGGGTCAGATACGCAGTATTTT,CASSGRTSGGSDTQYF
-,TRBV2,-,TRBJ2-7,TGTGCCAGCAGGGAGACAGGCGCGTTCTACGAGCAGTACTTC,CASRETGAFYEQYF
-,TRBV7-2,-,TRBJ2-1,TGTGCCAGCAGCTTAGATGCGGGTGGAGGGAATGAGCAGTTCTTC,CASSLDAGGGNEQFF
-,TRBV27,-,TRBJ2-5,TGTGCCAGCAGTCTAGACCGATTCCAAGAGACCCAGTACTTC,CASSLDRFQETQYF
TRBD1,TRBV5-4,few,TRBJ1-1,TGTGCCAGCAGCCAGGGACAGGATAACACTGAAGCTTTCTTT,CASSQGQDNTEAFF
-,TRBV30,medium-sized,TRBJ2-7,TGTGCCTGGAGTTCACAGGGCTACGAGCAGTACTTC,CAWSSQGYEQYF
TRBD1,TRBV28,-,TRBJ2-5,TGTGCCAGCACCCCGTGGAGACAGGGGGAGGTAGAGACCCAGTACTTC,CASTPWRQGEVETQYF
-,TRBV7-6,few,TRBJ1-1,TGTGCCAGCAGCTTAGGTCAGGGGTCGTACACTGAAGCTTTCTTT,CASSLGQGSYTEAFF
-,TRBV25-1,once,TRBJ1-2,TGTGCCAGCAGTCATACAGGTTCGAGTGGCTACACCTTC,CASSHTGSSGYTF
-,TRBV7-7,-,TRBJ2-1,TGTGCTAGCAGCTTGGGACTCGATGCCTACAATGAGCAGTTCTTC,CASSLGLDAYNEQFF
TRBD1,TRBV6-4,-,TRBJ2-2,TGTGCCAGCAGTGAAGGACAGGATGGCGCCGGGGAGCTGTTTTTT,CASSEGQDGAGELFF
-,TRBV27,-,TRBJ2-1,TGTGCCAGCAGTTTGGGGTCCCCCGACAGTGGGAATGAGCAGTTCTTC,CASSLGSPDSGNEQFF
TRBD1,TRBV6-5,large,TRBJ1-2,TGTGCCAGCAGTCCCCAAACAGGGGCCACTTATGGCTACACCTTC,CASSPQTGATYGYTF
-,TRBV7-6,-,TRBJ2-3,TGTGCCAGCAGCTTATGGCAGAGCACAGATACGCAGTATTTT,CASSLWQSTDTQYF
TRBD2,TRBV27,-,TRBJ2-1,TGTGCCAGCAGTTTATTGACTAGCGGGGGGACTTACAATGAGCAGTTCTTC,CASSLLTSGGTYNEQFF
-,TRBV27,-,TRBJ1-2,TGTGCCAGCAGTTTCCGGGACAAGGGTTTCTATGGCTACACCTTC,CASSFRDKGFYGYTF
TRBD1,TRBV2,-,TRBJ1-1,TGTGCCAGCAGTACGAGCAACACAGGGGCGAACAAAGAAGCTTTCTTT,CASSTSNTGANKEAFF
-,TRBV5-5,-,TRBJ1-6,TGTGCCAGCAGCGCGGACAGCTTCTCCTATAATTCACCCCTCCACTTT,CASSADSFSYNSPLHF
TRBD2,TRBV5-1,-,TRBJ2-2,TGCGCCAGCAGCTTGGAGGGACTAGGGACCGGGGAGCTGTTTTTT,CASSLEGLGTGELFF
-,TRBV6-1,-,TRBJ1-2,TGTGCCAGCAGTGAGTCAGTAGCGGCCCCCTATGGCTACACCTTC,CASSESVAAPYGYTF
TRBD1,TRBV6-4,-,TRBJ1-6,TGTGCCAGCAGTGAGGGACAGGGAAATTCACCCCTCCACTTT,CASSEGQGNSPLHF
TRBD2,TRBV11-2,-,TRBJ2-3,TGTGCCAGCAGCTTAGGAAGCGGGGGCGCCACAGATACGCAGTATTTT,CASSLGSGGATDTQYF
TRBD1,TRBV6-4,once,TRBJ2-1,TGTGCCAGCACTGAGAATTCAGGGGGCAATGAGCAGTTCTTC,CASTENSGGNEQFF
-,TRBV27,few,TRBJ2-2,TGTGCCAGTGGGGGGATGAACACCGGGGAGCTGTTTTTT,CASGGMNTGELFF
TRBD1,TRBV11-2,-,TRBJ1-1,TGTGCCAGCAGCTTAAACGACAGGGGGCTCCAAATGAACACTGAAGCTTTCTTT,CASSLNDRGLQMNTEAFF
-,TRBV5-1,-,TRBJ2-1,TGCGCCAGCCCACAACCCCAATCAAGTGCCGATGAGCAGTTCTTC,CASPQPQSSADEQFF
-,TRBV4-1,-,TRBJ1-6,TGCGCCAGCAGCCTCTCGAGCGCCCAGATCGGACTTAATTCACCCCTCCACTTT,CASSLSSAQIGLNSPLHF
-,TRBV5-1,-,TRBJ2-7,TGCGCCAGCAGCTTGCAGGTCGGCACCTACGAGCAGTACTTC,CASSLQVGTYEQYF
TRBD2,TRBV7-9,-,TRBJ2-1,TGTGCCAGCAGCTTAGCTAGCGGGATCTACAATGAGCAGTTCTTC,CASSLASGIYNEQFF